One TCR beta chain is described in this entry. The sample comes from a study of blood T cell repertoires in COVID-19. As for the study in general: The United States, Italy and Spain were the sources of the acute and convalescent COVID-19 samples. In each case, the material was cDNA or gDNA derived from T cells, B-cell-depleted T cells, or PBMCs.

The CDR3 sequence is 11 residues long. The V and J ends lost 6 bases and 3 bases respectively, with 5 bases between them. Germline loops: CDR1 MNHEY, CDR2 SVGAGI. Original analysis: Counts of nucleated cells, estimated from reference gene primer amplification, were obtained. The repertoire was sequenced with immunoSEQ multiplex PCR; TCRdb's copy has only in-frame clones and lacks some. D and trimming were read from the DNA, whereas the V and J calls and clone size are those reported in that table. In the table there are about 45,000 clones, less than 90% of which are singletons. Sequencing input: peripheral blood. This rearrangement joins TRBV6-5 to TRBJ1-1; D unresolved. This TCR derives from a human donor in a cohort sampled during active COVID-19. CDR3 loop: CASRRDTEAFF. The CDR3 nucleotides read TGTGCCAGCAGGCGAGACACTGAAGCTTTCTTT.